This passage covers 19 T cell receptor beta chains from one sample sequenced in a study of cytomegalovirus exposure and HLA in healthy donors (dated by TCRdb to 2015 to 2018). The receptor library was made with the immunoSEQ multiplex PCR assay. A mixture of 60 forward primers for TCR Vbeta segments and 13 reverse primers for TCR Jbeta segments was used in the multiplex PCR. TCRdb took over this immuneACCESS table, retaining in-frame rearrangements with V and J assigned. Such tables are incomplete; in checked studies, under half of the missing clones stem from an unresolved V gene, and the remainder is unexplained. In all, the sample holds about 160,000 clones, and 80% of those were seen once. Roughly 6.3% of the sample is held by the ten biggest clonotypes. Sequenced sample: PBMCs. These receptor sequences come from a male donor in good health and CMV-seropositive.

This CDR3 is CASSIKHERVYEQYF. In DNA form, the CDR3 reads TGTGCCAGTAGTATTAAGCACGAACGGGTATACGAGCAGTACTTC. The chain is built from TRBV19 and TRBJ2-7; unclear D gene. Germline CDR1 is LNHDA and CDR2 is SQIVND (reference sequence). This CDR3 contains 15 residues. Trimming removed 3 bases from V and 4 bases from J, with 16 bases in between. Full variable domain (remainder filled in from reference TRBV19 and TRBJ2-7): DGGITQSPKYLFRKEGQNVTLSCEQNLNHDAMYWYRQDPGQGLRLIYYSQIVNDFQKGDIAEGYSVSREKKESFPLTVTSAQKNPTAFYLCASSIKHERVYEQYFGPGTRLTVT.

The V and J genes are TRBV15 and TRBJ2-7, with 14 nucleotides matching TRBD2. The CDR3 runs 18 residues. With V trimmed by 5 bases and J by 5 bases, 14 bases remained unmatched. The germline V gene encodes CDR1 LNHNV and CDR2 YYDKDF (reference sequence). CDR3 residues: CATSHSSGTSGRLHEQYF. Here the CDR3 DNA reads TGTGCCACCAGCCACTCCTCGGGGACTAGCGGGAGACTACACGAGCAGTACTTC.

The chain carries TRBV7-2 and TRBJ2-7, with 14 bases identical to TRBD2. The germline V gene has CDR1 SGHTA and CDR2 FQGNSA. The CDR3 extends over 15 amino acids. V shed 3 bases and J 5 bases; nucleotides not matched to a gene: 3. In nucleotides, the CDR3 is TGTGCCAGCAGCTTGACTAGCGGGAGGGCCAACGAGCAGTACTTC. It codes for CASSLTSGRANEQYF.

This clone was detected a few times. This chain uses TRBV5-1 with TRBJ1-2, with TRBD1 matching 10 bases. The CDR3 is 14 residues long. CDR1 and CDR2 (germline): SGHRS, YFSETQ. The ends lost 3 bases at V and 8 bases at J; junction bases unmatched: 7. CDR3 in amino acids: CASSSGQGETGYTF. CDR3 DNA: TGCGCCAGCAGCTCCGGACAGGGGGAGACAGGCTACACCTTC.

The rearrangement joins TRBV29-1 to TRBJ2-1; D is undetermined. V lost 3 bases and J lost 0, with 9 bases in between. Germline V CDR1 and CDR2: SQVTM, ANQGSEA. The CDR3 runs 14 residues. Here the CDR3 reads CSVDTPSSYNEQFF. In DNA, the CDR3 is TGCAGCGTTGACACCCCGAGCTCCTACAATGAGCAGTTCTTC.

The chain recombines TRBV6-1 with TRBJ2-6; 9 bases map to TRBD1. Trimming took 6 bases from V and 4 from J; bases not matched to a gene: 4. This CDR3 contains 15 residues. CDR1 is MNHNS, CDR2 SASEGT, per germline. CDR3 sequence (DNA): TGTGCCAGCAGGACAGGGGGGGCCGGGGCCAACGTCCTGACTTTC. Translating gives CASRTGGAGANVLTF.

The V call is TRBV5-4, the J call TRBJ2-3; possibly TRBD1 for D (6 bases). V lost 10 bases, J lost 0 bases, and 18 bases lay in between. The CDR3 consists of 15 residues. Germline V CDR1 and CDR2: SGHNT, YYREEE (reference sequence). The DNA of the CDR3 is TGTGCCGGACGGACAGCTCAATTTAGCACAGATACGCAGTATTTT. Its protein is CAGRTAQFSTDTQYF.

V is TRBV6-1 and J is TRBJ1-1; possibly TRBD1 for D (5 bases). There are 13 residues in the CDR3. In germline, CDR1 is MNHNS, CDR2 SASEGT. With 10 bases removed from V and 2 bases from J, the gap between germline ends came to 14 bases. The CDR3: CAIFRDSNTEAFF. The CDR3 DNA sequence: TGTGCCATCTTCCGGGACTCCAACACTGAAGCTTTCTTT.

The chain links TRBV2 to TRBJ2-7, with D perhaps matching TRBD1 (5 bases). Germline CDR1 reads SNHLY; CDR2 reads FYNNEI. This CDR3 comprises 11 residues. Trimming pared 6 bases from V and 12 bases from J, leaving 15 bases between. The CDR3 DNA reads TGTGCCAGCAGCCAAGACAGAATCCGGTACTTC. Its translation is CASSQDRIRYF.

This clone was counted between two and nine times. The genes are TRBV7-9 and TRBJ2-3; D call uncertain. The CDR3 contains 12 residues. V shed 5 bases and J shed 6 bases, with 9 bases lying between them. CDR1 and CDR2 from the germline V gene are SEHNR and FQNEAQ (reference sequence). CDR3 amino acids: CASSPRMDTQYF. CDR3 in DNA: TGTGCCAGCAGCCCCAGGATGGATACGCAGTATTTT.

The chain carries TRBV4-1 and TRBJ2-7; tentatively, D is TRBD2 (5 bases). The CDR3 is 14 residues long. Trimming left V 1 base short and J 0 bases short, with 7 bases between. The germline gives CDR1 MGHRA, CDR2 YSYEKL. DNA for the CDR3: TGCGCCAGCAGCCAAGGGGAGAGCTCCTACGAGCAGTACTTC. Encoded protein: CASSQGESSYEQYF.

The V call is TRBV6-5, the J call TRBJ2-7; 8 positions match TRBD2. The CDR3 is made up of 14 amino acids. The V gene end was trimmed by 4 bases and the J gene end by 6 bases; junction bases not matched to a gene: 8. Germline V gives CDR1 MNHEY, CDR2 SVGAGI. CDR3 loop: CASSSPGLGREQYF. DNA of the CDR3: TGTGCCAGCAGTTCACCGGGACTAGGACGCGAGCAGTACTTC.

The rearrangement links TRBV6-1 to TRBJ2-3, with a possible D match to TRBD1 (5 bases). CDR3 size: 15 residues. V was clipped by 7 bases and J by 2 bases, with 16 bases between them. Germline CDR1 is MNHNS and CDR2 is SASEGT. The chain's CDR3 is CASTMGRPNTDTQYF. The CDR3 bases are TGTGCCAGCACCATGGGGCGGCCAAACACAGATACGCAGTATTTT.

The chain carries TRBV5-1 and TRBJ1-2; 7 nucleotides align to TRBD1. Germline V gives CDR1 SGHRS, CDR2 YFSETQ. J lost 4 bases, V lost 4 bases, and 7 bases had no gene match. The CDR3 is 14 amino acids. The DNA for the CDR3 is TGCGCCAGCAGCGAACCGGGACAGCTCTATGGCTACACCTTC. This translates into CASSEPGQLYGYTF.

The J gene is TRBJ2-1, the V gene TRBV19; TRBD2 matches 7 bases. V lost 3 bases and J lost 2; bases outside the gene matches: 4. There are 15 residues in the CDR3. Germline CDR1 reads LNHDA; CDR2 reads SQIVND (reference sequence). The CDR3 nucleotides read TGTGCCAGTAGTATGGGCGGGAGCGCCTACAATGAGCAGTTCTTC. As protein: CASSMGGSAYNEQFF.

The chain couples TRBV6-5 to TRBJ2-1; D is ambiguous. The CDR3 totals 13 residues. V was shortened by 5 bases and J by 3 bases, with 8 bases between the two germline ends. CDR1 and CDR2 from the germline V gene are MNHEY and SVGAGI. The CDR3 reads CASSTDIYNEQFF. The CDR3 bases are TGTGCCAGCAGTACCGACATCTACAATGAGCAGTTCTTC.

V and J are TRBV7-8 and TRBJ1-5, with D possibly matching TRBD1 (6 bases). Germline CDR1 reads SGHVS; CDR2 reads FQNEAQ. The CDR3 length is 14 residues. The germline V and J ends were trimmed by 7 bases and 2 bases, with 12 bases remaining between them. CDR3 sequence (DNA): TGTGCCAGCAACCCCGGGGGGCGCAATCAGCCCCAGCATTTT. Its translation: CASNPGGRNQPQHF.

The table lists this clone with a count of one. The chain has TRBV2 and TRBJ1-4; TRBD1 matches at 8 bases. The V gene's germline CDR1 is SNHLY and CDR2 FYNNEI. V lost 4 bases and J lost 5; bases outside the gene matches: 0. The CDR3 totals 13 residues. The CDR3 loop reads CASSGTGNEKLFF. DNA of the CDR3: TGTGCCAGCAGTGGGACAGGGAATGAAAAACTGTTTTTT.

This clone was recorded only once. The chain couples TRBV7-2 to TRBJ1-2; the D is unclear. The CDR3 sequence is 17 residues long. The V end was cut by 4 bases, the J end by 10 bases, with 28 bases between. Germline V lookup: CDR1 SGHTA, CDR2 FQGNSA. CDR3 coding DNA: TGTGCCAGCAGCTCTACGAGTGGATCTTTGGTGGCTAGGTACTACACCTTC. It yields the protein CASSSTSGSLVARYYTF.